This passage covers 18 T cell receptor beta chains from one sample sequenced in a study of blood T cell repertoires in COVID-19. The protocol was immunoSEQ multiplex PCR, while the TCRdb copy is restricted to in-frame clones and leaves out a portion. This sample yields about 55,000 clones, of which more than 70% are seen a single time; around 8.5% belongs to the top ten. The specimen was peripheral blood. All receptors come from a man aged 60 to 75 with active COVID-19.

The J gene is TRBJ2-7, the V gene TRBV5-6; a possible D gene is TRBD1 (6 bases). CDR1 and CDR2 (germline): SGHDT, YYEEEE. The length of the CDR3 is 13 residues. Trimming removed 3 bases from V and 4 bases from J, with 11 bases in between. CDR3 in amino acids: CASSYYRVYEQYF. The DNA for the CDR3 is TGTGCCAGCAGCTATTACAGGGTTTACGAGCAGTACTTC. The variable domain in full, completed from reference TRBV5-6 and TRBJ2-7, reads DAGVTQSPTHLIKTRGQQVTLRCSPKSGHDTVSWYQQALGQGPQFIFQYYEEEERQRGNFPDRFSGHQFPNYSSELNVNALLLGDSALYLCASSYYRVYEQYFGPGTRLTVT.

The CDR3, as DNA: TGTGCCAGTAGCCCACAGGAAGGCGACGAGCAGTACTTC. It is translated as CASSPQEGDEQYF. The chain is built from TRBV19 and TRBJ2-7, with D maybe TRBD1 (5 bases). Deletions cut 6 bases from V and 5 bases from J, with 14 bases between. Germline V lookup: CDR1 LNHDA, CDR2 SQIVND (reference sequence). This CDR3 is 13 amino acids long.

This chain connects TRBV6-1 to TRBJ2-3; D is perhaps TRBD2 (6 bases). Deletions cut 2 bases from V and 2 bases from J, with 14 bases between. The germline V gene encodes CDR1 MNHNS and CDR2 SASEGT. This CDR3 is built from 16 residues. CDR3 sequence (DNA): TGTGCCAGCAGTGAATGGCGCGGGACGACCACAGATACGCAGTATTTT. Protein sequence: CASSEWRGTTTDTQYF.

The chain carries TRBV29-1 and TRBJ2-7, with D possibly matching TRBD1 (5 bases). This CDR3 has 15 amino acids. Germline V gene sequence: CDR1 SQVTM, CDR2 ANQGSEA. V lost 3 bases, J lost 2 bases, and 17 bases lay in between. The DNA of the CDR3 is TGCAGCGTTGAGAAGTCAGAAGGGGTACCCTACGAGCAGTACTTC. Translation: CSVEKSEGVPYEQYF.

The chain employs TRBV5-1 and TRBJ2-1, with 7 bases lining up with TRBD2. The CDR3 contains 15 residues. Germline V gene data show CDR1 as SGHRS and CDR2 as YFSETQ. The junction had 7 bases not matched to a gene; V was cut back by 4 bases and J by 3 bases. The CDR3 reads CASSRTSDNYNEQFF. The CDR3 DNA reads as TGCGCCAGCAGCCGCACTAGCGACAACTACAATGAGCAGTTCTTC. The variable domain in full, with the rest retrieved from reference TRBV5-1 and TRBJ2-1, is KAGVTQTPRYLIKTRGQQVTLSCSPISGHRSVSWYQQTPGQGLQFLFEYFSETQRNKGNFPGRFSGRQFSNSRSEMNVSTLELGDSALYLCASSRTSDNYNEQFFGPGTRLTVL.

The rearrangement joins TRBV9 to TRBJ1-4, with D unresolved. Trimming removed 3 bases from V and 7 bases from J, with 10 bases in between. The germline V gene has CDR1 SGDLS and CDR2 YYNGEE. This CDR3 comprises 13 residues. CDR3 protein: CASSAPPGEKLFF. CDR3 nucleotides: TGTGCCAGCAGCGCGCCCCCGGGTGAAAAACTGTTTTTT.

The CDR3 loop is CASSKRDRESGYTF. Written as DNA, the CDR3 is TGTGCCAGCAGTAAACGGGACAGGGAAAGCGGCTACACCTTC. The rearrangement links TRBV6-2 or TRBV6-3 to TRBJ1-2, with TRBD1 matching 9 bases. The CDR3 sequence is 14 residues long. CDR1 is MNHEY and CDR2 is SVGEGT in the germline V gene. Trimming took 5 bases from V and 8 from J; bases not matched to a gene: 9.

The chain combines TRBV7-3 with TRBJ2-3, with 15 bases lining up with TRBD2. V gave up 5 bases and J gave up 0 bases; unmatched junction bases: 3. The CDR3 loop spans 17 amino acids. Germline assignment: CDR1 SGHTA and CDR2 FQGTGA. The CDR3 here is CASSPGLAGGSTDTQYF. For the CDR3, the DNA is TGTGCCAGCAGCCCGGGACTAGCGGGAGGTAGCACAGATACGCAGTATTTT.

This chain connects TRBV19 to TRBJ2-7, with TRBD2 matching over 9 bases. Germline CDR1 is LNHDA and CDR2 is SQIVND (reference sequence). V lost 1 base and J lost 3; bases outside the gene matches: 4. CDR3 length: 15 residues. Here the CDR3 DNA reads TGTGCCAGTAGTATAGTGACTAGCGGAGACTACGAGCAGTACTTC. This translates into CASSIVTSGDYEQYF.

V gene TRBV18 combines with J gene TRBJ2-5; 9 nucleotides match TRBD1. Germline assignment: CDR1 KGHSH and CDR2 LQKENI. With 6 bases clipped from V and 4 bases from J, the junction kept 9 bases outside the gene matches. CDR3 length: 15 residues. The CDR3 reads CASSSTGGKRETQYF. CDR3 nucleotide sequence: TGTGCCAGCTCGTCCACAGGGGGCAAGCGAGAGACCCAGTACTTC.

The chain carries TRBV7-3 and TRBJ2-1, with 10 bases aligning to TRBD2. With V trimmed by 0 bases and J by 3 bases, 2 bases remained unmatched. Germline CDR1 is SGHTA and CDR2 is FQGTGA. The CDR3 loop spans 16 amino acids. CDR3 nucleotide sequence: TGTGCCAGCAGCTTAACCCGGACTAGCGGCTACAATGAGCAGTTCTTC. Translating it yields CASSLTRTSGYNEQFF.

A word on this clone: The junction departs from the called germline gene at one end, perhaps through a read error. V usage is TRBV7-7 and J usage is TRBJ2-1; no clear D gene. From germline, CDR1 is SSHAT and CDR2 FNYEAQ (reference sequence). This CDR3 contains 13 residues. The CDR3 spells CASSFIGGREQFF. The DNA of the CDR3 is TGTGCTAGCAGCTTTATAGGTGGGCGAGAGCAGTTCTTC.

For the CDR3, the DNA is TGTGCCAGCAGTTACTCGGTGCGGGAGAGGGAGCAGTACTTC. This gives the protein CASSYSVREREQYF. The chain recombines TRBV6-5 with TRBJ2-7, with 7 bases aligning to TRBD2. Trimming removed 0 bases from V and 7 bases from J; junction bases left unmatched: 6. CDR3 size: 14 residues. Germline V lookup: CDR1 MNHEY, CDR2 SVGAGI.

The chain combines TRBV5-1 with TRBJ2-7; tentatively, D is TRBD1 (5 bases). V was shortened by 4 bases and J by 0 bases, with 14 bases between the two germline ends. Germline V gene sequence: CDR1 SGHRS, CDR2 YFSETQ. The CDR3 contains 15 residues. The CDR3 loop reads CASSTNRLFSYEQYF. CDR3 DNA: TGCGCCAGCAGCACAAACAGGCTTTTCTCCTACGAGCAGTACTTC.

The chain uses TRBV27 and TRBJ2-3, with D possibly matching TRBD2 (6 bases). This CDR3 region has 17 residues. Germline CDR1 and CDR2: MNHEY and SMNVEV (reference sequence). V lost 5 bases to trimming and J lost 3 bases, with 21 bases between them. In DNA form, the CDR3 reads TGTGCCAGCAGTACCTTAGCGGCCCTGGGTGGGACAGATACGCAGTATTTT. Its protein product is CASSTLAALGGTDTQYF.

The CDR3 loop is CASRWGGGGNTIYF. CDR3 DNA: TGTGCCAGCCGATGGGGGGGAGGCGGAAACACCATATATTTT. The V call is TRBV6-5, the J call TRBJ1-3; D is perhaps TRBD1 (5 bases). This CDR3 region has 14 residues. CDR1 MNHEY and CDR2 SVGAGI come from the germline V gene. Trimming pared 8 bases from V and 4 bases from J, leaving 15 bases between.

The rearrangement uses TRBV12-5 and TRBJ2-1; the D gene is possibly TRBD1 (5 bases). Germline CDR1 reads LGHNT; CDR2 reads FRNRAP. Trimming pared 7 bases from V and 7 bases from J, leaving 20 bases between. The CDR3 is made up of 15 amino acids. The CDR3 nucleotides read TGTGCTAGTGCCGACACTAAAAAGGGGTGGAATGAGCAGTTCTTC. Translated, it gives CASADTKKGWNEQFF. Looking up the rest from reference TRBV12-5 and TRBJ2-1 gives the full variable domain: DARVTQTPRHKVTEMGQEVTMRCQPILGHNTVFWYRQTMMQGLELLAYFRNRAPLDDSGMPKDRFSAEMPDATLATLKIQPSEPRDSAVYFCASADTKKGWNEQFFGPGTRLTVL.

The chain has TRBV30 and TRBJ1-5; 8 bases align to TRBD1. Germline CDR1 GTSNPN, CDR2 SVGIG (reference sequence). The J segment lost 1 base and the V segment lost 5 bases, leaving 7 bases of the junction unmatched. This CDR3 spans 15 amino acids. Written as DNA, the CDR3 is TGTGCCTGGGGGGGACAGGCAATGAGCAATCAGCCCCAGCATTTT. It codes for CAWGGQAMSNQPQHF.